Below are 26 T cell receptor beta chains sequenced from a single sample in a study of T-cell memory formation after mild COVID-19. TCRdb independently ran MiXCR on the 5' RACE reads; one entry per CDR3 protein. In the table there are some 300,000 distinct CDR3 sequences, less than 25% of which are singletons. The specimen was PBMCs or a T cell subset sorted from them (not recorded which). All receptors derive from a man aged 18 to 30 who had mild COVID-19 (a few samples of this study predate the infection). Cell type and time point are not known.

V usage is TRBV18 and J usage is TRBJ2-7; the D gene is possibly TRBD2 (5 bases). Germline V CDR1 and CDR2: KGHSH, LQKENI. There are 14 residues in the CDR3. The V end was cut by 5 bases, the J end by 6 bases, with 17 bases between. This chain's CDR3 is CASSSRGIGGEQYV. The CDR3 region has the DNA TGTGCCAGCTCATCCCGGGGAATAGGCGGCGAGCAGTACGTC.

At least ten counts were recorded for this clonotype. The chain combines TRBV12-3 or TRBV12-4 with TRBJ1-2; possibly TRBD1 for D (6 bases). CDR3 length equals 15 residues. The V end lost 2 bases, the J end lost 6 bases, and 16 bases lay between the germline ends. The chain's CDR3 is CASSLYRVWENGYTF. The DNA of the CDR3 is TGTGCCAGCAGTTTATACAGGGTATGGGAGAATGGCTACACCTTC.

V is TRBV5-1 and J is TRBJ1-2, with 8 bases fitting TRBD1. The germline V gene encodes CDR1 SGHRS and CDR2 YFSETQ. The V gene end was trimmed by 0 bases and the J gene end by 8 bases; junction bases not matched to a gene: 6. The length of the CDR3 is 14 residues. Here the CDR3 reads CASSLGGQGDGYTF. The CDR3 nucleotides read TGCGCCAGCAGCTTGGGAGGACAGGGCGACGGCTACACCTTC.

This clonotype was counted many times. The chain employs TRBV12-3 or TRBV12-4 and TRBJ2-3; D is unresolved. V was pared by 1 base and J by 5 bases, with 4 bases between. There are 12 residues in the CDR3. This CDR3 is CASSLVRDTQYF. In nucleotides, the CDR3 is TGTGCCAGCAGTTTAGTAAGAGATACGCAGTATTTT.

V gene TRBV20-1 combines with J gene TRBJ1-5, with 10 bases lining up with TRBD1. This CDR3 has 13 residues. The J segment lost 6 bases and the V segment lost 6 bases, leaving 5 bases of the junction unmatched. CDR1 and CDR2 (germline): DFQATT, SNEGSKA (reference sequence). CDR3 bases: TGCAGTGCCGCGGGACAGGGGAGTCAGCCCCAGCATTTT. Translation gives CSAAGQGSQPQHF.

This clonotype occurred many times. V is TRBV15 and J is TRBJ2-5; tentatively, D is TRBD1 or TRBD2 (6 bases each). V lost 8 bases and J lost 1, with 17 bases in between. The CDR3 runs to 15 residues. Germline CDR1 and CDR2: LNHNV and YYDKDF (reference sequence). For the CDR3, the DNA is TGTGCCACCTCAGAGGGCACGGGGGCCCAAGAGACCCAGTACTTC. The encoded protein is CATSEGTGAQETQYF. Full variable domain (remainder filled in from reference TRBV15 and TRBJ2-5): DAMVIQNPRYQVTQFGKPVTLSCSQTLNHNVMYWYQQKSSQAPKLLFHYYDKDFNNEADTPDNFQSRRPNTSFCFLDIRSPGLGDTAMYLCATSEGTGAQETQYFGPGTRLLVL.

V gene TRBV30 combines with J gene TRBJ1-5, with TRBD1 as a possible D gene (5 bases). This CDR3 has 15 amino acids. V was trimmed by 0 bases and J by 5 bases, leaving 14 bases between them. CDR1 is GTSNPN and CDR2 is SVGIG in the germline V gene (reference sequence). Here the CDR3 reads CAWSVGPGRDQPQHF. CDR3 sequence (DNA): TGTGCCTGGAGTGTAGGTCCGGGGCGAGATCAGCCCCAGCATTTT.

The CDR3 loop is CASSPPGAASNYGYTF. The CDR3 nucleotides read TGTGCCAGCAGTCCCCCCGGGGCGGCATCTAACTATGGCTACACCTTC. The chain employs TRBV12-3 or TRBV12-4 and TRBJ1-2, with D maybe TRBD1 (5 bases). Trimming cost V 5 bases and J 0 bases, with 16 bases left between them. CDR3 length: 16 amino acids.

DNA for the CDR3: TGCGCCAGCAGCCAAGAGTCCCCGCCAGGCTATGGGCAGTTCTTC. It encodes CASSQESPPGYGQFF. The chain combines TRBV4-3 with TRBJ2-1, with D unclear. Trimming left V 0 bases short and J 12 bases short, with 18 bases between. The CDR3 covers 15 residues. Germline lookup yields CDR1 LGHNA and CDR2 YSLEER.

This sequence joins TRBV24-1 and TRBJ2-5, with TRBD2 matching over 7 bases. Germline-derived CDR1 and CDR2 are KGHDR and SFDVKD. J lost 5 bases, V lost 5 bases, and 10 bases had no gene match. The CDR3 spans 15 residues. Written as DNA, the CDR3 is TGTGCCACCAGTGTCGCGTGGACTAGAGGGGAGACCCAGTACTTC. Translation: CATSVAWTRGETQYF.

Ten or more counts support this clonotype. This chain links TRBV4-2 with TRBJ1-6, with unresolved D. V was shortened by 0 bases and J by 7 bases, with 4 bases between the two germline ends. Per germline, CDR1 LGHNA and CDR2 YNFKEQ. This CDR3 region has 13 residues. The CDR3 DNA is TGTGCCAGCAGCCAAGATCGGAATTCACCCCTCCACTTT. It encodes CASSQDRNSPLHF.

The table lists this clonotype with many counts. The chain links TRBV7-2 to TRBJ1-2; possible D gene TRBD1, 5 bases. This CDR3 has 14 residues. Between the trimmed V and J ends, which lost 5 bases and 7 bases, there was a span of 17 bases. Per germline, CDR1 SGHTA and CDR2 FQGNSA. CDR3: CASSLAGEVGGYTF. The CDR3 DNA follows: TGTGCCAGCAGCCTGGCGGGGGAAGTCGGTGGCTACACCTTC.

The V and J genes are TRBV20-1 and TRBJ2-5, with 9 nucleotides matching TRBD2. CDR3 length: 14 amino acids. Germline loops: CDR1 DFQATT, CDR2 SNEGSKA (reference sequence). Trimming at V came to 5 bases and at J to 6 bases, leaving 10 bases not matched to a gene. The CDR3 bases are TGCAGTGCTCCCCTTTTAGCGGGGGATAAGACCCAGTACTTC. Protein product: CSAPLLAGDKTQYF.

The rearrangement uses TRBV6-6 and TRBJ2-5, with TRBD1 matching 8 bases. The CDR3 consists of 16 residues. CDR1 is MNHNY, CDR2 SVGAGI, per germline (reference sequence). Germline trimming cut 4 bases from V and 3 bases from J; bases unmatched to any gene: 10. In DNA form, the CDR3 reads TGTGCCAGCAGTTTCCGAGGGACAGGACAGAAAGAGACCCAGTACTTC. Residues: CASSFRGTGQKETQYF.

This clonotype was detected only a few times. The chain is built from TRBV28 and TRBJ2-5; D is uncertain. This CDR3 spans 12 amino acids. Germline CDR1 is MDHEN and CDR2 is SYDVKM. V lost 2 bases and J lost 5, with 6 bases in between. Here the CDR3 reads CASSLMLETQYF. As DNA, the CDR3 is TGTGCCAGCAGTTTAATGCTGGAGACCCAGTACTTC.

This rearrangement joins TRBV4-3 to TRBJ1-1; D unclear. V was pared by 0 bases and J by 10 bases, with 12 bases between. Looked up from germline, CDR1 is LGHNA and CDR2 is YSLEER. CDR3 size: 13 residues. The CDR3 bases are TGCGCCAGCAGCCAAGATTTGACCCCAGGAGCTTTCTTT. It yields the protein CASSQDLTPGAFF.

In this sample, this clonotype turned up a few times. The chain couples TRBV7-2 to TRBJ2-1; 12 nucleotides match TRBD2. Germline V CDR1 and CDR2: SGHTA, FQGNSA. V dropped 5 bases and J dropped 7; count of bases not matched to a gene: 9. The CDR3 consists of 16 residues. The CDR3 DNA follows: TGTGCCAGCAGCCCGCCTGGACTAGCGGGGAAGAATGAGCAGTTCTTC. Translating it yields CASSPPGLAGKNEQFF.

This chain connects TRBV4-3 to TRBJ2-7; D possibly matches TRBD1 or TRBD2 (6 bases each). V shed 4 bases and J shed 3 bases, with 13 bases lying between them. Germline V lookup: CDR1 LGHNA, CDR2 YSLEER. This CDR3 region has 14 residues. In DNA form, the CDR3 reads TGCGCCAGCAGCCCCGCTGAGGGGGGCTACGAGCAGTACTTC. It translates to CASSPAEGGYEQYF.

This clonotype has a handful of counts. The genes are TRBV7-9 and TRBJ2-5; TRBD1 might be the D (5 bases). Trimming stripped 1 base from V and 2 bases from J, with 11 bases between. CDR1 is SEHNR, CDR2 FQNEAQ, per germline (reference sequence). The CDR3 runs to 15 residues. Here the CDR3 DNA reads TGTGCCAGCAGCTTAGGGCAGGGAAAGCAAGAGACCCAGTACTTC. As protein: CASSLGQGKQETQYF.

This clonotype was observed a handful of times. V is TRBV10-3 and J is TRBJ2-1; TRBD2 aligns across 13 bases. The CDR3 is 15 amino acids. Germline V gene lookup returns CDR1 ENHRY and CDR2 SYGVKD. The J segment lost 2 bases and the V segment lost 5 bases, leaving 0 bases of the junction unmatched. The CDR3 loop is CAISTSGGAYNEQFF. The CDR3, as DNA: TGTGCCATCAGTACTAGCGGGGGGGCCTACAATGAGCAGTTCTTC.

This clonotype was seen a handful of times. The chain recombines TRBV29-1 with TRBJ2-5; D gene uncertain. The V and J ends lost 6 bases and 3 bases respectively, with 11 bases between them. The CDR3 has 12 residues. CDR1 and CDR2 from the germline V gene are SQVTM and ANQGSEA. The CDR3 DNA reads TGCAGCGTCCAGCAGGCCGAAGAGACCCAGTACTTC. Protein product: CSVQQAEETQYF.

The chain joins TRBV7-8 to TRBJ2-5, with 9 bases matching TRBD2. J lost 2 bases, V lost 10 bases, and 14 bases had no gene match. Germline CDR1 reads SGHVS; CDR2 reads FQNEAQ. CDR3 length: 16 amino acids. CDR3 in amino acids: CATKTGSGGTQETQYF. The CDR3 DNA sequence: TGTGCCACCAAAACAGGCAGCGGGGGGACGCAAGAGACCCAGTACTTC.

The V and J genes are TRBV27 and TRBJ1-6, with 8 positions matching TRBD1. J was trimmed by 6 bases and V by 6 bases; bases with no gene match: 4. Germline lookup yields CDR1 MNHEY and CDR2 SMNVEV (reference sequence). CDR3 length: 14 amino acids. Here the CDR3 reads CASRWTGFNSPLHF. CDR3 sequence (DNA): TGTGCCAGCAGATGGACAGGGTTTAATTCACCCCTCCACTTT.

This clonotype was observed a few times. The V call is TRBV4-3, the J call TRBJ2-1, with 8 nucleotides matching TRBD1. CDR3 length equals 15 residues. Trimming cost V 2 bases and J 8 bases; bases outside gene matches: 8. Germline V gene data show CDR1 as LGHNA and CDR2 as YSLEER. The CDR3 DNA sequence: TGCGCCAGCAGCCAATCGGCAGGGGGCTTGGATGAGCAGTTCTTC. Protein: CASSQSAGGLDEQFF.

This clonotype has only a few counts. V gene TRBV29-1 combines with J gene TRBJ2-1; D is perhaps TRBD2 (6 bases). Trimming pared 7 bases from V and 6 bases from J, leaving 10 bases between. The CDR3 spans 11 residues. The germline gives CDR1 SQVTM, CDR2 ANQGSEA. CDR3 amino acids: CSGLVLNEQFF. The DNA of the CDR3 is TGCAGCGGACTAGTACTCAATGAGCAGTTCTTC.

CDR3 sequence (DNA): TGTGCCAGCAGGAAGAAGGCTAGCGGGTATCAAGAGACCCAGTACTTC. This gives the protein CASRKKASGYQETQYF. The V gene is TRBV2, the J gene TRBJ2-5; 8 nucleotides agree with TRBD2. Losses at the gene ends were 6 bases for V and 2 bases for J; bases not matched to a gene: 11. The germline V gene encodes CDR1 SNHLY and CDR2 FYNNEI. The CDR3 length is 16 residues.